Presented here are 6 T cell receptor beta chains from one specimen sequenced in a study of T-cell reconstitution after alpha-beta-depleted transplantation in children. This sample's TCRbeta library carried unique molecular identifier barcodes. TCRdb analysed the PCR reads with MiXCR anew, one entry per CDR3 protein. Among around 200,000 distinct CDR3 sequences listed, around 7.7% were seen once. Material: PBMCs, mostly from graft donor cells, obtained 360 days after TCRalphabeta/CD19-depleted stem cell transplant. These receptors were taken from a male patient aged 2-10 years who had a stem cell transplant for acute myeloid leukemia, so the T cells may come from the graft donor.

This clonotype was detected many times. The CDR3 nucleotides are TGTGCCAGCAGGGGACTAGCGGGAGTCTCCTACGAGCAGTACTTC. It translates to CASRGLAGVSYEQYF. This chain links TRBV7-2 with TRBJ2-7; 14 bases match TRBD2. J gave up 0 bases and V 6 bases, and 1 base lay outside the gene matches. The germline CDR1 and CDR2 sequences are SGHTA and FQGNSA. The CDR3 consists of 15 residues.

V usage is TRBV12-3 or TRBV12-4 and J usage is TRBJ1-1, with D possibly being TRBD1 (5 bases). V lost 6 bases, J lost 3 bases, and 14 bases lay in between. CDR3 length equals 14 residues. The CDR3 coding sequence is TGTGCCAGCAGCCCCAGGGCACTGCACACTGAAGCTTTCTTT. This gives the protein CASSPRALHTEAFF.

This clonotype has at least ten counts. This chain uses TRBV2 with TRBJ2-7, with a possible D match to TRBD2 (6 bases). In germline, CDR1 is SNHLY, CDR2 FYNNEI. The V gene lost 3 bases and the J gene lost 3 bases, with 15 bases spanning the gap. The CDR3 is made up of 15 amino acids. The CDR3 DNA reads as TGTGCCAGCAGTGAGTGGAGACTAGAGGACTACGAGCAGTACGTC. Residues: CASSEWRLEDYEQYV.

This clonotype appeared a few times. The genes are TRBV13 and TRBJ1-4; D might be TRBD1 (5 bases). The germline CDR1 and CDR2 sequences are PRHDT and FYEKMQ (reference sequence). V gave up 5 bases and J gave up 4 bases, with 14 bases separating them. The CDR3 sequence is 15 residues long. The CDR3: CASSPPGINNEKLFF. The CDR3 bases are TGTGCCAGCAGCCCCCCAGGGATTAATAATGAAAAACTGTTTTTT.

V and J are TRBV7-9 and TRBJ2-1; 8 bases agree with TRBD2. V shed 5 bases and J 8 bases; nucleotides not matched to a gene: 8. The CDR3 covers 14 residues. Germline-derived CDR1 and CDR2 are SEHNR and FQNEAQ (reference sequence). The CDR3 coding sequence is TGTGCCAGCAGCACCACCGGGACTAGGCATGAGCAGTTCTTC. Protein: CASSTTGTRHEQFF.

The chain has TRBV4-1 and TRBJ2-2; 12 nucleotides agree with TRBD2. The V segment lost 0 bases and the J segment 7 bases; nucleotides outside the gene matches: 9. Germline loops: CDR1 MGHRA, CDR2 YSYEKL. The CDR3 spans 18 residues. The CDR3: CASSQDPASGRAIGELFF. CDR3 DNA: TGCGCCAGCAGCCAAGATCCTGCTAGCGGGAGGGCCATCGGGGAGCTGTTTTTT.